This note documents a single TCR beta chain sequence. The antigen is not known. The table came from immunoSEQ multiplex PCR; TCRdb's copy has only in-frame clones and leaves some out. The sample includes around 1,900 clones, roughly 84% of them seen just once. Trimming stripped 3 bases from V and 4 bases from J, with 9 bases between. This CDR3 comprises 13 residues. Germline V gene data show CDR1 as SQVTM and CDR2 as ANQGSEA. These data come from a study of chemoradiotherapy in HPV16-positive cancers. Study at large: A couple of HPV16-positive patients' cells yielded candidate HPV-specific clones and common motifs.

The study's findings and limits: Functional assays defining HPV-specific T cells used only a couple of HPV16-positive patients. Candidate HPV-specific clones and E7-related TCR motifs grew in tumor during treatment.

Samples were taken several times over chemoradiotherapy. The sequences come from tumor tissue, collected from a patient who underwent chemoradiotherapy. The chain is built from TRBV29-1 and TRBJ2-2; D is unclear. This TCR derives from a human donor with HPV-associated anogenital cancer. The DNA of the CDR3 is TGCAGCGTTGACTTCGGGTTCACCGGGGAGCTGTTTTTT. This gives the protein CSVDFGFTGELFF.